The 12 T cell receptor beta chains below come from one sample, sequenced in a study of CD8 T cells in ankylosing spondylitis (dated 2017 in TCRdb). The library was produced with 5' RACE. This sample was sequenced with an Illumina HiSeq 2500. The raw public data were reprocessed by TCRdb itself: fastp quality trimming at Q25, MiXCR clonotype calling, in-frame beta chains only. CDR3 protein sequences are deduplicated, and each keeps its most common genes and DNA. Present in this sample are about 340,000 distinct CDR3 sequences, roughly 14% of which were seen just once. The ten top clones hold roughly 1.1% of the sample. Sequenced: blood, either unsorted or a sorted T cell fraction (not recorded which). Source of these receptors: a male donor with ankylosing spondylitis or in good health (not recorded which).

The sample holds a few counts of this clonotype. This chain joins TRBV20-1 and TRBJ1-1; tentatively, D is TRBD1 (5 bases). The CDR3 has 14 residues. V was shortened by 3 bases and J by 1 base, with 12 bases between the two germline ends. The germline V gene has CDR1 DFQATT and CDR2 SNEGSKA (reference sequence). DNA for the CDR3: TGCAGTGCTAGGCGGGGAGGGGCGAACACTGAAGCTTTCTTT. Translation: CSARRGGANTEAFF.

This rearrangement joins TRBV5-1 to TRBJ2-3; perhaps TRBD2 as D (5 bases). V lost 0 bases, J lost 0 bases, and 11 bases lay in between. The germline V gene encodes CDR1 SGHRS and CDR2 YFSETQ. The CDR3 runs 16 residues. CDR3 amino acids: CASSLGGPASTDTQYF. The CDR3, as DNA: TGCGCCAGCAGCTTGGGAGGGCCCGCTAGCACAGATACGCAGTATTTT.

This clonotype has only a few counts. The rearrangement uses TRBV5-1 and TRBJ2-3, with TRBD2 identical over 13 bases. J lost 14 bases, V lost 5 bases, and 11 bases had no gene match. This CDR3 is 14 amino acids long. The germline V gene has CDR1 SGHRS and CDR2 YFSETQ. CDR3 sequence: CASSYTSGGAGLYF. In DNA form, the CDR3 reads TGCGCCAGCAGTTACACTAGCGGGGGGGCCGGACTGTATTTT.

This clonotype was counted only a few times. CDR3 loop: CASSASPGQGTQQFF. The CDR3 DNA reads as TGTGCCAGCAGCGCCTCCCCGGGACAGGGTACTCAGCAGTTCTTC. The chain carries TRBV9 and TRBJ2-1; the match to TRBD1 covers 9 bases. Germline CDR1 is SGDLS and CDR2 is YYNGEE. This CDR3 has 15 amino acids. J was trimmed by 11 bases and V by 3 bases; bases with no gene match: 12.

This clonotype appeared a few times. CDR3 coding DNA: TGCAGTGCTTTCCGGACAGGGGGCTACGAGCAGTACTTC. Its protein is CSAFRTGGYEQYF. J is TRBJ2-7 and V is TRBV20-1; TRBD1 aligns across 10 bases. CDR3 length: 13 amino acids. Germline loops: CDR1 DFQATT, CDR2 SNEGSKA (reference sequence). J lost 3 bases, V lost 5 bases, and 4 bases had no gene match.

The chain combines TRBV7-9 with TRBJ1-1; 7 nucleotides align to TRBD1. The junction had 8 bases not matched to a gene; V was cut back by 4 bases and J by 6 bases. Germline loops: CDR1 SEHNR, CDR2 FQNEAQ (reference sequence). The CDR3 consists of 14 residues. CDR3 DNA: TGTGCCAGCAGCTCTGCAGGGGGAGCCGCTGAAGCTTTCTTT. It specifies CASSSAGGAAEAFF.

This chain links TRBV2 with TRBJ2-2, with 7 bases lining up with TRBD1. The CDR3 is made up of 14 amino acids. After removal of 9 bases from V and 4 bases from J, the junction contained 8 bases not matched to a gene. Germline CDR1 is SNHLY and CDR2 is FYNNEI. The CDR3 DNA follows: TGTGCCAGTACGACAGGGATCATCACCGGGGAGCTGTTTTTT. Translated: CASTTGIITGELFF.

This clonotype was counted between two and nine times. The chain has TRBV20-1 and TRBJ2-2; perhaps D is TRBD1 or TRBD2 (5 bases each). The CDR3 consists of 12 residues. V was cut by 3 bases and J by 6 bases, with 8 bases left in between. The germline V gene encodes CDR1 DFQATT and CDR2 SNEGSKA (reference sequence). Here the CDR3 reads CSARGVAGELFF. CDR3 nucleotides: TGCAGTGCTAGGGGGGTCGCCGGGGAGCTGTTTTTT.

V usage is TRBV4-1 and J usage is TRBJ2-7; D is uncertain. The CDR3 is 16 residues long. The V and J ends lost 4 bases and 0 bases respectively, with 16 bases between them. Germline-derived CDR1 and CDR2 are MGHRA and YSYEKL. The CDR3 is CASSRSSTPNSYEQYF. The CDR3 DNA sequence: TGCGCCAGCAGCCGGAGCAGTACTCCTAACTCCTACGAGCAGTACTTC.

V usage is TRBV2 and J usage is TRBJ1-2, with no clear D. V lost 10 bases and J 0 bases, leaving 9 bases between the germline ends. This CDR3 spans 12 amino acids. CDR1 and CDR2 (germline): SNHLY, FYNNEI. The CDR3 loop reads CAKRSPNYGYTF. The DNA of the CDR3 is TGTGCCAAGAGAAGTCCTAACTATGGCTACACCTTC.

In this sample, this clonotype turned up a few times. The rearrangement links TRBV20-1 to TRBJ2-7, with a possible D match to TRBD1 (5 bases). V was trimmed by 5 bases and J by 5 bases, leaving 16 bases between them. CDR1 DFQATT and CDR2 SNEGSKA come from the germline V gene (reference sequence). CDR3 length: 13 amino acids. The CDR3 loop reads CSAWTPSRNEQYF. The CDR3 coding sequence is TGCAGTGCTTGGACACCTTCTAGGAACGAGCAGTACTTC.

In the case of this clonotype: A much larger clone lies a single base off, so this may be a read error. This chain uses TRBV2 with TRBJ2-5; tentatively, D is TRBD1 (6 bases). The V gene lost 5 bases and the J gene lost 4 bases, with 11 bases spanning the gap. The CDR3 runs 13 residues. The germline gives CDR1 SNHLY, CDR2 FYNNEI. As DNA, the CDR3 is TGTGCCAGCAGTCGGGGCAGGGGAGAGACCCAGTACTTC. It translates to CASSRGRGETQYF.